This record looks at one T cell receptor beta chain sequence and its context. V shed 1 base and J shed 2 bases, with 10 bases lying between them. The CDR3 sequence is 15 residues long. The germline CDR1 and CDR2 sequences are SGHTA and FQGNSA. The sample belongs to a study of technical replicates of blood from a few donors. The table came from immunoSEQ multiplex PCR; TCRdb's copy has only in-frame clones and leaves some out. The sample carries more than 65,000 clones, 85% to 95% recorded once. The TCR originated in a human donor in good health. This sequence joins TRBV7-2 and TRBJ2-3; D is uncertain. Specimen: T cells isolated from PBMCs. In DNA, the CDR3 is TGTGCCAGCAGCTTAGTGGCTCGATCCACAGATACGCAGTATTTT. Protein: CASSLVARSTDTQYF.